This paragraph covers one TCR beta chain sequence. Losses at the gene ends were 3 bases for V and 3 bases for J; bases not matched to a gene: 5. This CDR3 is built from 16 residues. CDR1 LGHDT and CDR2 YNNKEL come from the germline V gene (reference sequence). A J-beta primer mix and a sample-barcoded 5' primer were used in a second PCR of about 7 to 12 cycles. TCRdb recomputed calls from the 5' RACE reads with MiXCR, one row per CDR3 protein. The data contain around 500,000 distinct CDR3 sequences, around 27% of them singletons. These data belong to a study of blood T cells in healthy people across ages. Study information: For every two T cells, template switching captured about one barcoded beta molecule.

These data are also associated with another study on T cells of mothers and their children.

The J gene is TRBJ1-3, the V gene TRBV3-1; 10 positions match TRBD1. The source material was blood. The TCR sequence derives from a boy aged 2-9 years in good health. The CDR3 loop reads CASSQWDRGVGNTIYF. The CDR3 DNA reads as TGTGCCAGCAGCCAGTGGGACAGGGGTGTTGGAAACACCATATATTTT.